The 25 T cell receptor beta chains listed next were all sequenced from one sample in a study of T cells in women clearing cervical HPV infection. The table came from immunoSEQ multiplex PCR; TCRdb's copy has only in-frame clones and leaves some out. Reported are some 30,000 clones; the ten largest clones contain around 20%. Specimen: blood buffy coat. The receptor source for this set is a woman aged 18 to 75 with a cervical HPV16 infection that either progressed to CIN3+ or cleared (not recorded which).

A word on this clone: The read ends 3 residues shy of where the CDR3 ends; the end is completed using the germline J gene. The chain carries TRBV5-1 and TRBJ2-3; 7 bases fit TRBD2. Germline CDR1 is SGHRS and CDR2 is YFSETQ. With 4 bases clipped from V and 4 bases from J, the junction kept 9 bases outside the gene matches. The CDR3 covers 15 residues. CDR3 sequence: CASSPEGGGPDTQYF. Incomplete CDR3 DNA: TGCGCCAGCAGCCCCGAAGGCGGGGGACCAGATACG.

A note on this clone: The sequence runs out 3 residues before the end of the CDR3; the remainder is reconstructed from the germline J gene. This rearrangement joins TRBV30 to TRBJ2-7, with D tentatively TRBD1 (5 bases). Looked up from germline, CDR1 is GTSNPN and CDR2 is SVGIG (reference sequence). Trimming cost V 0 bases and J 3 bases, with 6 bases left between them. CDR3 length: 12 amino acids. The chain's CDR3 is CAWSVTGYEQYF. CDR3 DNA (partial): TGTGCCTGGAGTGTTACAGGCTACGAG.

A remark on this clone: The read comes to an end 3 residues before the CDR3 does, leaving the germline J gene to fill in the end. The chain employs TRBV5-1 and TRBJ2-2; TRBD2 agrees at 12 bases. V lost 7 bases, J lost 5 bases, and 9 bases stayed unmatched. CDR1 is SGHRS and CDR2 is YFSETQ in the germline V gene. The CDR3 contains 16 residues. The DNA read from the CDR3 is TGCGCCAGCCTCTCCACCGGGACTAGCGGGACCGGGGAG. This gives the protein CASLSTGTSGTGE. The CDR3 in its entirety is CASLSTGTSGTGELFF.

A word on this clone: The sequence runs out 3 residues before the end of the CDR3; the remainder is reconstructed from the germline J gene. The chain carries TRBV7-9 and TRBJ2-4; 8 nucleotides match TRBD1. Germline CDR1 and CDR2: SEHNR and FQNEAQ (reference sequence). CDR3 size: 14 residues. The CDR3 spells CASSGMTGAHGQYF. The CDR3 DNA, read in part, is TGTGCCAGCAGCGGGATGACAGGGGCGCATGGT.

Notes on this clone: The read falls 3 residues short of the CDR3 end, and the missing part is taken from the germline J gene. V is TRBV19 and J is TRBJ2-3; perhaps TRBD1 as D (5 bases). Germline V lookup: CDR1 LNHDA, CDR2 SQIVND (reference sequence). CDR3 length equals 14 residues. CDR3 region: CASKQGGSQETQYF. The sequenced part of the CDR3 DNA is TGTGCCAGTAAGCAGGGTGGGTCACAAGAGACG.

Worth noting for this clone: With the read ending 3 residues before the CDR3 end, the germline J gene is used to fill in that end. V gene TRBV20-1 combines with J gene TRBJ1-5; the D gene is possibly TRBD1 (6 bases). The V end was cut by 5 bases, the J end by 2 bases, with 7 bases between. The CDR3 length is 12 residues. CDR1 is DFQATT and CDR2 is SNEGSKA in the germline V gene (reference sequence). Incomplete CDR3 DNA: TGCAGTGCTGCAGGGGGCAATCAGCCC. Its translation: CSAAGGNQP. From start to end, the CDR3 is CSAAGGNQPQHF.

For this clone: The read terminates 3 residues ahead of where the CDR3 ends, so the germline J gene completes it. The genes are TRBV7-3 and TRBJ2-3, with 12 bases fitting TRBD1. CDR3 length: 16 amino acids. V shed 1 base and J 4 bases; nucleotides not matched to a gene: 3. Germline V gene lookup returns CDR1 SGHTA and CDR2 FQGTGA. The CDR3 bases that were read are TGTGCCAGCAGCTTAATGGGACAGGGGGCTTCAGATACG. This translates into CASSLMGQGASDT. The whole CDR3 protein reads CASSLMGQGASDTQYF.

About this clone itself: The CDR3 extends 3 residues past the end of the read, so its final part is completed from the germline J gene. The chain carries TRBV20-1 and TRBJ2-5; 11 bases match TRBD2. V was clipped by 3 bases and J by 7 bases; unmatched bases: 4. In germline, CDR1 is DFQATT, CDR2 SNEGSKA (reference sequence). There are 13 residues in the CDR3. This CDR3 reads CSASFSGRVTQYF. CDR3 DNA (partial): TGCAGTGCTAGTTTTAGCGGGAGGGTGACC.

Concerning this clone itself: The read terminates 3 residues ahead of where the CDR3 ends, so the germline J gene completes it. The rearrangement links TRBV6-1 to TRBJ2-7; TRBD1 agrees at 7 bases. CDR1 is MNHNS and CDR2 is SASEGT in the germline V gene. V trimming: 4 bases; J trimming: 4 bases; junction bases outside the gene matches: 1. The CDR3 runs to 12 residues. The CDR3 DNA, read in part, is TGTGCCAGCAGTGCGACAGGGTACGAG. Protein: CASSATGYE. The entire CDR3 reads CASSATGYEQYF.

For this clone: The CDR3 goes on 3 residues after the read ends, and that part is filled in from the germline J gene. This chain joins TRBV20-1 and TRBJ2-3, with D possibly being TRBD1 (5 bases). CDR1 and CDR2 from the germline V gene are DFQATT and SNEGSKA (reference sequence). The CDR3 extends over 15 amino acids. The CDR3: CSARVPGRAVETQYF. The CDR3 bases that were read are TGCAGTGCTAGGGTCCCCGGCAGGGCGGTGGAGACG.

Concerning this clone itself: The read stops 3 residues short of the end of the CDR3; the missing end is completed from the germline J gene. The V and J genes are TRBV5-4 and TRBJ2-3, with no clear D. Per the germline V gene, CDR1 is SGHNT and CDR2 is YYREEE (reference sequence). The CDR3 runs 13 residues. The CDR3 here is CASSLKQTETQYF. CDR3 DNA, as far as it was read: TGTGCCAGCAGCTTGAAACAGACGGAGACG.

Regarding this clone: The read gets to within 3 residues of the CDR3 end, and the germline J gene fills in the rest. The chain uses TRBV19 and TRBJ1-2; a possible D gene is TRBD1 (5 bases). The germline V gene encodes CDR1 LNHDA and CDR2 SQIVND (reference sequence). The CDR3 totals 16 residues. The chain's CDR3 is CASSNPGTSGSYDYTF. Incomplete CDR3 DNA: TGTGCCAGTAGCAATCCCGGGACTAGCGGGAGCTACGAC.

As concerns this clone: The read falls 3 residues short of the CDR3 end, and the missing part is taken from the germline J gene. This chain uses TRBV2 with TRBJ2-1, with 7 bases fitting TRBD2. The CDR3 contains 15 residues. Germline V lookup: CDR1 SNHLY, CDR2 FYNNEI. Trimming took 6 bases from V and 0 from J; bases not matched to a gene: 5. The CDR3 bases that were read are TGTGCCAGCAGGCGGATAGCGGGCTCCTACAATGAG. This encodes CASRRIAGSYNE. The CDR3 in its entirety is CASRRIAGSYNEQFF.

Remarks on this clone: The read terminates 3 residues ahead of where the CDR3 ends, so the germline J gene completes it. The chain uses TRBV18 and TRBJ2-1; 12 positions match TRBD2. V lost 4 bases, J lost 7 bases, and 5 bases stayed unmatched. The CDR3 loop spans 15 amino acids. The germline V gene has CDR1 KGHSH and CDR2 LQKENI. This CDR3 reads CASSRLAGGVNEQFF. The CDR3 DNA, read in part, is TGTGCCAGCTCACGCCTAGCGGGAGGGGTAAATGAG. Full variable domain (missing parts from reference TRBV18 and TRBJ2-1): NAGVMQNPRHLVRRRGQEARLRCSPMKGHSHVYWYRQLPEEGLKFMVYLQKENIIDESGMPKERFSAEFPKEGPSILRIQQVVRGDSAAYFCASSRLAGGVNEQFFGPGTRLTVL.

Turning to this clone: The sequence runs out 3 residues before the end of the CDR3; the remainder is reconstructed from the germline J gene. This sequence joins TRBV7-8 and TRBJ1-2, with D perhaps matching TRBD1 (6 bases). The V and J ends lost 5 bases and 7 bases respectively, with 17 bases between them. Germline V gene data show CDR1 as SGHVS and CDR2 as FQNEAQ. This CDR3 has 14 residues. Incomplete CDR3 DNA: TGTGCCAGCAGCCGTTCGGACAGTCTCTCTGGC. Translating it yields CASSRSDSLSG. Given in full, the CDR3 is CASSRSDSLSGYTF.

Regarding this clone: The read falls 3 residues short of the CDR3 end, and the missing part is taken from the germline J gene. V usage is TRBV7-9 and J usage is TRBJ1-5; D is ambiguous. Trimming removed 5 bases from V and 2 bases from J, with 13 bases in between. Germline loops: CDR1 SEHNR, CDR2 FQNEAQ (reference sequence). The CDR3 consists of 15 residues. The covered CDR3 bases are TGTGCCAGCAGCACCCTGACGGGTGGCAATCAGCCC. This codes for CASSTLTGGNQP. The whole CDR3 region reads CASSTLTGGNQPQHF.

Remarks on this clone: The CDR3 goes on 3 residues after the read ends, and that part is filled in from the germline J gene. The rearrangement uses TRBV11-3 and TRBJ1-4; D is unresolved. Per the germline V gene, CDR1 is SGHNT and CDR2 is YENEEA. CDR3 length: 15 amino acids. The CDR3 sequence is CASSLTFDTYRALFF. The covered CDR3 bases are TGTGCCAGCAGCTTAACTTTCGACACATATAGGGCA.

As for this clone: The missing CDR3 end, 3 residues past where the read stops, is filled in from the germline J gene. The V call is TRBV5-6, the J call TRBJ2-4, with 9 positions matching TRBD1. From germline, CDR1 is SGHDT and CDR2 YYEEEE. This CDR3 is 15 amino acids long. The covered CDR3 bases are TGTGCCAGCAGTGAACTACAGGGGGCGTTGGATGGT. The encoded protein is CASSELQGALDG. The CDR3 reads in full as CASSELQGALDGQYF.

The CDR3 reads CASSPTGINEQFF. The sequenced CDR3 bases are TGTGCCAGCAGCCCGACAGGGATCAATGAG. The V call is TRBV7-2, the J call TRBJ2-1; 7 bases line up with TRBD1. The read ends 3 residues early relative to the CDR3; the germline J gene fills the gap. This CDR3 is 13 amino acids long. Germline V CDR1 and CDR2: SGHTA, FQGNSA. Trimming took 5 bases from V and 6 from J; bases not matched to a gene: 4. Filled out from reference TRBV7-2 and TRBJ2-1, the complete variable domain reads GAGVSQSPSNKVTEKGKDVELRCDPISGHTALYWYRQSLGQGLEFLIYFQGNSAPDKSGLPSDRFSAERTGGSVSTLTIQRTQQEDSAVYLCASSPTGINEQFFGPGTRLTVL.

As regards this clone: The read is 3 residues too short to cover the CDR3 end, so that end is filled in from the germline J gene. The chain recombines TRBV7-2 with TRBJ2-1; D may be TRBD1 (6 bases). Trimming removed 5 bases at V and 3 bases at J, with 14 bases between. The CDR3 runs to 15 residues. The germline CDR1 and CDR2 sequences are SGHTA and FQGNSA. CDR3 bases read: TGTGCCAGCAGCCCCCCACGACAGGTCTACAATGAG. Its protein is CASSPPRQVYNE. The entire CDR3 reads CASSPPRQVYNEQFF.

Comment on this clone: Coverage ceases 3 residues before the CDR3 finishes, and the germline J gene fills in the end. The chain combines TRBV18 with TRBJ2-1, with D maybe TRBD1 (6 bases). Trimming cost V 6 bases and J 0 bases, with 12 bases left between them. The CDR3 is 15 residues long. In germline, CDR1 is KGHSH, CDR2 LQKENI. CDR3 sequence: CASSKDRNSYNEQFF. The part of the CDR3 DNA that was read is TGTGCCAGCTCGAAAGACAGGAACTCCTACAATGAG.

Details on this clone: Read sequence stops 3 residues before the CDR3 end, and the germline J gene provides the missing end. The chain carries TRBV19 and TRBJ1-6, with D possibly matching TRBD1 (5 bases). Germline CDR1 LNHDA, CDR2 SQIVND (reference sequence). The CDR3 consists of 13 residues. Trimming left V 7 bases short and J 8 bases short, with 12 bases between. The CDR3 loop is CASTRDLDSPLHF. The sequenced CDR3 bases are TGTGCCAGTACCCGGGACTTAGATTCACCC.

With regard to this clone: Read sequence stops 3 residues before the CDR3 end, and the germline J gene provides the missing end. The V and J genes are TRBV28 and TRBJ1-2; D remains ambiguous. V dropped 4 bases and J dropped 4 bases, with 4 bases sitting between them. The CDR3 is made up of 11 amino acids. Looked up from germline, CDR1 is MDHEN and CDR2 is SYDVKM. This CDR3 reads CASSSLYGYTF. The CDR3 DNA, read in part, is TGTGCCAGCAGTTCTCTCTATGGC.

About this clone itself: The CDR3 extends 3 residues past the end of the read, so its final part is completed from the germline J gene. The V and J genes are TRBV19 and TRBJ2-3; 7 bases match TRBD1. The CDR3 spans 14 residues. The V segment lost 8 bases and the J segment 4 bases; nucleotides outside the gene matches: 9. Germline V gene sequence: CDR1 LNHDA, CDR2 SQIVND (reference sequence). CDR3 in amino acids: CASSQGVRADTQYF. The CDR3 bases that were read are TGTGCCAGTTCTCAGGGGGTTCGCGCAGATACG.

On this clone itself: The read terminates 3 residues ahead of where the CDR3 ends, so the germline J gene completes it. The genes are TRBV30 and TRBJ2-1, with D perhaps TRBD1 (5 bases). Deletions cut 5 bases from V and 4 bases from J, with 6 bases between. The germline gives CDR1 GTSNPN, CDR2 SVGIG (reference sequence). The CDR3 runs 11 residues. Partial CDR3 DNA: TGTGCCTGGGACAGTTACAATGAG. Its translation: CAWDSYNE. The full CDR3 is CAWDSYNEQFF.